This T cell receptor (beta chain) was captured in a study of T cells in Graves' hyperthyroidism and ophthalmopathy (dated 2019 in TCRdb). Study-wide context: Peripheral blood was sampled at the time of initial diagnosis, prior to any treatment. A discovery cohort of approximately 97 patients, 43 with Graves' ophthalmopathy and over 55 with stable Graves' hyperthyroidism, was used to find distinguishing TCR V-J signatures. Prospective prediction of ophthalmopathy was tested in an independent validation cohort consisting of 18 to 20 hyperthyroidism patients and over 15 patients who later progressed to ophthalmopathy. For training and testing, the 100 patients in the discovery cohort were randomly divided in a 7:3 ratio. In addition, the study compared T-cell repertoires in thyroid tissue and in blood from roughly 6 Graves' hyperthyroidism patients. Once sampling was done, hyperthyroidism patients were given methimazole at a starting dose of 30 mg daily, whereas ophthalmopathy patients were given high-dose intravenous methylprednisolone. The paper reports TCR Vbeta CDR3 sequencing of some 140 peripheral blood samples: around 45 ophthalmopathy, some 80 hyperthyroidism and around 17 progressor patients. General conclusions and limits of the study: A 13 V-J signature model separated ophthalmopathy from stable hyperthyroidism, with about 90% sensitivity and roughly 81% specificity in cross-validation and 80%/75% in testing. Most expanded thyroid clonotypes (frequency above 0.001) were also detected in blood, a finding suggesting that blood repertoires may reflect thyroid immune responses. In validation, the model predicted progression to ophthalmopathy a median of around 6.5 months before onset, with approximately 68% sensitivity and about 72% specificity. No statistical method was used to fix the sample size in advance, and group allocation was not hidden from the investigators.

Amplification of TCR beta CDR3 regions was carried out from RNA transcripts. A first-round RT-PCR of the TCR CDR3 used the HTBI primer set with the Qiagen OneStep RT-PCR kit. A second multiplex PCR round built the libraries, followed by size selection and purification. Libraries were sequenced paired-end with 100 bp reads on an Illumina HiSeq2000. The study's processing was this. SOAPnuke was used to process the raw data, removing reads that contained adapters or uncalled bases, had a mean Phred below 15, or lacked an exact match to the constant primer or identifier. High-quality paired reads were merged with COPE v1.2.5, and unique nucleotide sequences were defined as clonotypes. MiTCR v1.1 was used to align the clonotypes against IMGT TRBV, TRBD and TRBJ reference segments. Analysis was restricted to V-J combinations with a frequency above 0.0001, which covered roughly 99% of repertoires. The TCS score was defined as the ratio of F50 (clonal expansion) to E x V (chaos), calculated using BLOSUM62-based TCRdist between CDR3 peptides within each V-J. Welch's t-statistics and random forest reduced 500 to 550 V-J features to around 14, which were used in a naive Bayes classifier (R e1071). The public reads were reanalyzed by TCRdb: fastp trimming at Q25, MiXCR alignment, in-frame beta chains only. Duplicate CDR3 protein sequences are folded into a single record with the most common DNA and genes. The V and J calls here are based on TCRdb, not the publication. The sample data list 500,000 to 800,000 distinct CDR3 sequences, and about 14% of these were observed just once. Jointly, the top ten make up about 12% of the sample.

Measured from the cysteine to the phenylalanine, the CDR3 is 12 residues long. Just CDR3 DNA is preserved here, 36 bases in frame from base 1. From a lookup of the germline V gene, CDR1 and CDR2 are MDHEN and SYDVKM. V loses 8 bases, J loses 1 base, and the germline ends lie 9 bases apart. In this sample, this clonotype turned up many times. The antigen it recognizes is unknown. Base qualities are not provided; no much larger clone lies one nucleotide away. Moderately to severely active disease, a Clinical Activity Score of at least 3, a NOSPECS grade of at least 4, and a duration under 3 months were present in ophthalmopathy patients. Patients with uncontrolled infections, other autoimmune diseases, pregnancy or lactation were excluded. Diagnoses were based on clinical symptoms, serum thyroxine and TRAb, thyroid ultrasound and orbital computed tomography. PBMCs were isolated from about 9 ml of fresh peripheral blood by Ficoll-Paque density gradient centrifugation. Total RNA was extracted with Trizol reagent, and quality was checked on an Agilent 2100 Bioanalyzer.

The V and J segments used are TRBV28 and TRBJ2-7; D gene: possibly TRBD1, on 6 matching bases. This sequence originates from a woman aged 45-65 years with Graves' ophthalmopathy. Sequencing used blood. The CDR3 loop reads CASLDSSYEQYF. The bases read TGTGCCAGCCTGGACAGTTCCTACGAGCAGTACTTC.